Listed here are 3 T cell receptor beta chains from one sample, sequenced in a study of CD8+CD57+ T cells in acquired aplastic anemia. Genomic DNA acted as the template from which TCR beta VDJ combination and CDR3 sequence profiling were carried out. TCRdb fed the reads into MiXCR, producing one record per CDR3 protein. Of some 410,000 distinct CDR3 sequences detected, 55% to 70% appear once; the ten largest clones hold 4%. Sequencing used sorted CD4+, CD8+, or CD8+CD57+ T cells (not recorded which) from PBMCs. These receptors were obtained from a human donor in good health, serving as a control.

With respect to this clonotype: At one boundary the junction diverges from the germline segment, which might be a read error. This chain uses TRBV7-2 with TRBJ1-5; no clear D. This CDR3 comprises 14 residues. The germline CDR1 and CDR2 sequences are SGHTA and FQGNSA. CDR3 sequence reads: CASSGTEYNPPQHF. The CDR3 nucleotides read TGTGCCAGCAGTGGTACGGAATACAATCCGCCCCAGCATTTT. The whole variable domain, filled in from reference TRBV7-2 and TRBJ1-5, reads GAGVSQSPSNKVTEKGKDVELRCDPISGHTALYWYRQSLGQGLEFLIYFQGNSAPDKSGLPSDRFSAERTGGSVSTLTIQRTQQEDSAVYLCASSGTEYNPPQHFGDGTRLSIL.

This clonotype was seen a single time. The chain carries TRBV7-6 and TRBJ2-7, with 8 bases fitting TRBD1. Per germline, CDR1 SGHVS and CDR2 FNYEAQ. CDR3 size: 17 residues. Trimming removed 1 base from V and 5 bases from J; junction bases left unmatched: 13. Here the CDR3 reads CASSLVNPGSGGNEQYF. CDR3 bases: TGTGCCAGCAGCTTAGTTAACCCCGGGTCAGGGGGCAACGAGCAGTACTTC. The variable domain in full, completed from reference TRBV7-6 and TRBJ2-7, reads GAGVSQSPRYKVTKRGQDVALRCDPISGHVSLYWYRQALGQGPEFLTYFNYEAQQDKSGLPNDRFSAERPEGSISTLTIQRTEQRDSAMYRCASSLVNPGSGGNEQYFGPGTRLTVT.

This chain joins TRBV19 and TRBJ2-5; no firm D call. V lost 2 bases to trimming and J lost 1 base, with 8 bases between them. The germline gives CDR1 LNHDA, CDR2 SQIVND (reference sequence). The CDR3 contains 14 residues. DNA of the CDR3: TGTGCCAGTAGTATACGATACGGCCAAGAGACCCAGTACTTC. Its protein is CASSIRYGQETQYF.